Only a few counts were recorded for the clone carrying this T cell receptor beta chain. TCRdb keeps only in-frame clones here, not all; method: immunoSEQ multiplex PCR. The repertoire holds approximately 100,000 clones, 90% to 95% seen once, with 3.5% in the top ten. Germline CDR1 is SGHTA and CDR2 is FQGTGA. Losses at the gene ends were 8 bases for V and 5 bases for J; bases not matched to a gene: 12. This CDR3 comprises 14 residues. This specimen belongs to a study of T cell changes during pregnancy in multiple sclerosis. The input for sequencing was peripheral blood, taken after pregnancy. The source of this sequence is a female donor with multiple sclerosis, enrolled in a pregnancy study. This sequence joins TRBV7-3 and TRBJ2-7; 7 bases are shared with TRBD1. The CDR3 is CASSPQGNWDEQYF. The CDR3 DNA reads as TGTGCCAGCTCTCCACAGGGGAATTGGGACGAGCAGTACTTC. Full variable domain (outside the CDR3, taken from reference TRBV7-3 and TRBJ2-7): GAGVSQTPSNKVTEKGKYVELRCDPISGHTALYWYRQSLGQGPEFLIYFQGTGAADDSGLPNDRFFAVRPEGSVSTLKIQRTERGDSAVYLCASSPQGNWDEQYFGPGTRLTVT.